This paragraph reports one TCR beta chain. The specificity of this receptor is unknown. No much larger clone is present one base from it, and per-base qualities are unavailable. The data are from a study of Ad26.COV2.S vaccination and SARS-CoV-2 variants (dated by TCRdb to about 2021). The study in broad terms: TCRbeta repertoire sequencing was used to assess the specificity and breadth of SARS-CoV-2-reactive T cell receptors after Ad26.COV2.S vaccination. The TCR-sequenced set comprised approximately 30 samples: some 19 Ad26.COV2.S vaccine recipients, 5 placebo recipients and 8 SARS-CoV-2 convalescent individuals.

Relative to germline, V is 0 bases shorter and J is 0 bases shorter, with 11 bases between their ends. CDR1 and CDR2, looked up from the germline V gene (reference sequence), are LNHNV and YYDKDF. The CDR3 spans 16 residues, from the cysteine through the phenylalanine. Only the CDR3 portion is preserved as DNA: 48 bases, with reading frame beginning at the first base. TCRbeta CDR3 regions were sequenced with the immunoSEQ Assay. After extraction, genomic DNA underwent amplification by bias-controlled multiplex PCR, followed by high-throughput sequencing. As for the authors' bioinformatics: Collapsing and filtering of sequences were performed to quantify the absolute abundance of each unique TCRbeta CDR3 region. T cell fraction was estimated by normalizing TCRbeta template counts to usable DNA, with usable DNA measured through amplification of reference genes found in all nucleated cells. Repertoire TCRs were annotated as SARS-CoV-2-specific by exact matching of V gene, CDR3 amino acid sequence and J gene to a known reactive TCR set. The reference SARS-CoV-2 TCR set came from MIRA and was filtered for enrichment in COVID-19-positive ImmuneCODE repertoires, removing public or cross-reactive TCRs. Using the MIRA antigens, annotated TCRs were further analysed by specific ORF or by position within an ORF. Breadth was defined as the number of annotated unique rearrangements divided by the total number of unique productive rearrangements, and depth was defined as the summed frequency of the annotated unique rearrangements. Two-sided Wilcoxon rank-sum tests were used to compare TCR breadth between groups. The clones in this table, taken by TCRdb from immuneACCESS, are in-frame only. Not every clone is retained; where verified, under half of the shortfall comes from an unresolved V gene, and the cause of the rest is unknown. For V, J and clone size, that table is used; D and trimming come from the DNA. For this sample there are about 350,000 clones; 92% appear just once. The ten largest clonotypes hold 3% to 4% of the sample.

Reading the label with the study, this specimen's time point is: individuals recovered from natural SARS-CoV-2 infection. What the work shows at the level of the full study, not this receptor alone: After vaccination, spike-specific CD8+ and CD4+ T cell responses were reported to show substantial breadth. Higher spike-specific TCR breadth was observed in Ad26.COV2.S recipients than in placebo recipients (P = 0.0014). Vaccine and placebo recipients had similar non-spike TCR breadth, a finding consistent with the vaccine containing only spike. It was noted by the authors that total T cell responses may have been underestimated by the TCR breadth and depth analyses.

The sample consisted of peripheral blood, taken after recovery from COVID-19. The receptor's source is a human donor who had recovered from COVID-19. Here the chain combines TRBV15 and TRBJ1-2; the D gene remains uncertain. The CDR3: CATSRESGLTNYGYTF. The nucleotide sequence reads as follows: TGTGCCACCAGCAGAGAATCGGGCCTCACTAACTATGGCTACACCTTC.